These 23 T cell receptor beta chains were sequenced from one sample in a study of tumor-infiltrating lymphocytes in localized non-small cell lung cancer (dated by TCRdb to the early 2020s). Library preparation was by the immunoSEQ multiplex PCR assay. The immuneACCESS repertoire file appears here via TCRdb, limited to in-frame rearrangements. These files lack a portion of the clones; in checked studies, under half of the deficit traces to unresolved V genes, and the cause of the others is not known. This sample has about 9,600 clones in its table, and around 74% of those were observed once. The ten top clones hold about 20% of the sample. The sequenced sample consisted of uninvolved lung tissue not adjacent to the tumor. The source is a human donor with non-small cell lung cancer.

V is TRBV7-3 and J is TRBJ1-3, with D unclear. The CDR3 runs 14 residues. Germline loops: CDR1 SGHTA, CDR2 FQGTGA. The V gene lost 1 base and the J gene lost 0 bases, with 4 bases spanning the gap. The CDR3, as DNA: TGTGCCAGCAGCTTAAGGGCCTCTGGAAACACCATATATTTT. It yields the protein CASSLRASGNTIYF.

The J gene is TRBJ1-2, the V gene TRBV30; D gene uncertain. V lost 0 bases and J lost 4, with 12 bases in between. This CDR3 contains 14 residues. Per the germline V gene, CDR1 is GTSNPN and CDR2 is SVGIG (reference sequence). CDR3 residues: CAWSVKKIIYGYTF. In nucleotides, the CDR3 is TGTGCCTGGAGTGTCAAAAAGATTATCTATGGCTACACCTTC.

V is TRBV6-4 and J is TRBJ1-1, with TRBD1 matching 8 bases. The CDR3 covers 15 residues. Germline values: CDR1 MRHNA, CDR2 SNTAGT. The trim removed 3 bases at V and 1 base at J, leaving 4 bases unmatched. The CDR3 spells CASSESGQENTEAFF. CDR3 bases: TGTGCCAGCAGTGAATCGGGACAGGAGAACACTGAAGCTTTCTTT.

This clone rates as medium-sized. The J gene is TRBJ1-5, the V gene TRBV5-6; D uncertain. Germline loops: CDR1 SGHDT, CDR2 YYEEEE. The length of the CDR3 is 15 residues. Trimming left V 4 bases short and J 4 bases short, with 15 bases between. The CDR3, as DNA: TGTGCCAGCAGCACTACACCCGGACTTAATCAGCCCCAGCATTTT. It translates to CASSTTPGLNQPQHF. Combining the CDR3 with reference TRBV5-6 and TRBJ1-5 gives the whole variable domain DAGVTQSPTHLIKTRGQQVTLRCSPKSGHDTVSWYQQALGQGPQFIFQYYEEEERQRGNFPDRFSGHQFPNYSSELNVNALLLGDSALYLCASSTTPGLNQPQHFGDGTRLSIL.

The J gene is TRBJ1-1, the V gene TRBV28, with D perhaps matching TRBD1 (5 bases). Germline CDR1 reads MDHEN; CDR2 reads SYDVKM. V was shortened by 3 bases and J by 4 bases, with 9 bases between the two germline ends. The CDR3 runs 13 residues. CDR3: CASSFGGSTEAFF. CDR3 sequence (DNA): TGTGCCAGCAGTTTTGGGGGAAGCACTGAAGCTTTCTTT.

This chain joins TRBV6-1 and TRBJ1-1; no clear D. Trimming took off 7 bases at V and 1 base at J, with 4 bases between the two ends. This CDR3 has 11 residues. The germline gives CDR1 MNHNS, CDR2 SASEGT. The CDR3 is CASNRNTEAFF. CDR3 sequence (DNA): TGTGCCAGCAACAGGAACACTGAAGCTTTCTTT.

DNA for the CDR3: TGTGCCAGCAGCTTAGTGTTCTCGAACACTGAAGCTTTCTTT. Protein sequence: CASSLVFSNTEAFF. The rearrangement uses TRBV7-9 and TRBJ1-1; D uncertain. The CDR3 extends over 14 amino acids. Trimming pared 1 base from V and 1 base from J, leaving 7 bases between. CDR1 is SEHNR and CDR2 is FQNEAQ in the germline V gene (reference sequence).

The chain couples TRBV7-3 to TRBJ2-6; D is unresolved. The CDR3 consists of 14 residues. V was pared by 1 base and J by 2 bases, with 3 bases between. Per the germline V gene, CDR1 is SGHTA and CDR2 is FQGTGA. The CDR3 DNA reads as TGTGCCAGCAGCTTAAGCGCTGGGGCCAACGTCCTGACTTTC. Translated: CASSLSAGANVLTF.

The V and J genes are TRBV9 and TRBJ1-1, with D unclear. The CDR3 has 15 residues. Trimming left V 0 bases short and J 3 bases short, with 12 bases between. Germline CDR1 SGDLS, CDR2 YYNGEE. This chain's CDR3 is CASSVVGLVDTEAFF. DNA for the CDR3: TGTGCCAGCAGCGTAGTCGGGTTGGTGGACACTGAAGCTTTCTTT.

The chain uses TRBV10-2 and TRBJ2-1, with D hard to call. The germline gives CDR1 WSHSY, CDR2 SAAADI. The CDR3 runs 11 residues. Between the trimmed V and J ends, which lost 6 bases and 6 bases, there was a span of 6 bases. The CDR3 DNA sequence: TGCGCCAGCAGAATAGTCAATGAGCAGTTCTTC. Protein sequence: CASRIVNEQFF.

This clone was recorded a few times. The chain joins TRBV6-5 to TRBJ1-3; D remains unclear. From germline, CDR1 is MNHEY and CDR2 SVGAGI. Trimming cost V 6 bases and J 4 bases, with 10 bases left between them. The CDR3 is 13 residues long. Here the CDR3 DNA reads TGTGCCAGCAGCCGAGCCCGAGGAAACACCATATATTTT. Its protein product is CASSRARGNTIYF.

The rearrangement uses TRBV25-1 and TRBJ1-1; D remains unclear. V was pared by 7 bases and J by 0 bases, with 18 bases between. Germline-derived CDR1 and CDR2 are MGHDK and SYGVNS. This CDR3 is 16 amino acids long. The DNA of the CDR3 is TGTGCCAGCATGGCGTCTTTCGGGGTCATGAACACTGAAGCTTTCTTT. This codes for CASMASFGVMNTEAFF. Full variable domain (remainder filled in from reference TRBV25-1 and TRBJ1-1): EADIYQTPRYLVIGTGKKITLECSQTMGHDKMYWYQQDPGMELHLIHYSYGVNSTEKGDLSSESTVSRIRTEHFPLTLESARPSHTSQYLCASMASFGVMNTEAFFGQGTRLTVV.

The rearrangement joins TRBV2 to TRBJ2-3; tentative D call: TRBD2 (6 bases). Deletions cut 3 bases from V and 0 bases from J, with 13 bases between. This CDR3 is 16 amino acids long. The germline V gene encodes CDR1 SNHLY and CDR2 FYNNEI. For the CDR3, the DNA is TGTGCCAGCAGTGATGTACTAGCAGCTAGCACAGATACGCAGTATTTT. This encodes CASSDVLAASTDTQYF.

This chain joins TRBV19 and TRBJ1-2; TRBD1 matches 7 bases. Germline trimming cut 3 bases from V and 8 bases from J; bases unmatched to any gene: 12. CDR1 is LNHDA and CDR2 is SQIVND in the germline V gene (reference sequence). CDR3 length: 15 amino acids. The CDR3 spells CASSIGDRDLRGYTF. CDR3 DNA: TGTGCCAGTAGTATTGGGGACAGAGATCTTCGCGGCTACACCTTC.

V gene TRBV5-6 combines with J gene TRBJ1-1, with D unclear. Trimming removed 2 bases at V and 8 bases at J, with 7 bases between. Germline assignment: CDR1 SGHDT and CDR2 YYEEEE. CDR3 length: 11 residues. CDR3 DNA sequence: TGTGCCAGCAGCTTAGATGAAGAAGCTTTCTTT. This translates into CASSLDEEAFF.

This chain connects TRBV7-2 to TRBJ2-7; D may be TRBD2 (5 bases). Per germline, CDR1 SGHTA and CDR2 FQGNSA. V gave up 5 bases and J gave up 0 bases, with 14 bases separating them. The length of the CDR3 is 15 residues. As DNA, the CDR3 is TGTGCCAGCAGCCAAAGCGGTTCCTTCTCCTACGAGCAGTACTTC. This translates into CASSQSGSFSYEQYF.

This chain joins TRBV7-8 and TRBJ2-3; the D is unclear. V was clipped by 2 bases and J by 8 bases, with 14 bases between them. CDR3 length equals 14 residues. Germline-derived CDR1 and CDR2 are SGHVS and FQNEAQ. CDR3 bases: TGTGCCAGCAGCTTATCGGGCAGAATAGGTACGCAGTATTTT. Amino acids: CASSLSGRIGTQYF.

This chain connects TRBV6-1 to TRBJ2-5, with 10 bases that match TRBD1. V gave up 6 bases and J gave up 5 bases; unmatched junction bases: 9. The CDR3 is 15 residues long. Germline V CDR1 and CDR2: MNHNS, SASEGT. The CDR3 DNA is TGTGCCAGCAGCCTGACCGGGACAGGGGTCGAGACCCAGTACTTC. This translates into CASSLTGTGVETQYF.

This chain joins TRBV6-1 and TRBJ2-7; 7 nucleotides match TRBD2. The CDR3 sequence is 18 residues long. Germline V gene data show CDR1 as MNHNS and CDR2 as SASEGT. V shed 2 bases and J 3 bases; nucleotides not matched to a gene: 16. This CDR3 is CASSELPRGVAGFYEQYF. CDR3 sequence (DNA): TGTGCCAGCAGTGAACTGCCCCGGGGGGTAGCGGGCTTCTACGAGCAGTACTTC.

This clone was seen a few times. J is TRBJ1-3 and V is TRBV28; maybe TRBD1 (5 bases). CDR1 and CDR2 from the germline V gene are MDHEN and SYDVKM. The CDR3 spans 15 residues. V dropped 3 bases and J dropped 0 bases, with 9 bases sitting between them. The DNA for the CDR3 is TGTGCCAGCAGTTTGGGGGTAAACTCTGGAAACACCATATATTTT. Amino acid sequence: CASSLGVNSGNTIYF.

The V call is TRBV11-2, the J call TRBJ1-5, with 9 bases identical to TRBD1. CDR1 and CDR2 from the germline V gene are SGHAT and FQNNGV. The CDR3 is 14 amino acids. The J segment lost 3 bases and the V segment lost 8 bases, leaving 5 bases of the junction unmatched. The CDR3 is CASAGTGSNQPQHF. The CDR3 bases are TGTGCCAGCGCCGGGACAGGGTCCAATCAGCCCCAGCATTTT.

The chain combines TRBV19 with TRBJ1-2, with D possibly matching TRBD1 (5 bases). CDR3 length equals 14 residues. Germline V gene sequence: CDR1 LNHDA, CDR2 SQIVND (reference sequence). The ends were cut back, 2 bases at V and 7 bases at J, with 14 bases in the middle. As DNA, the CDR3 is TGTGCCAGTAGTATACTTCAGGGAAGGAGTGGCTACACCTTC. Residues: CASSILQGRSGYTF. Variable domain in full (rest from reference TRBV19 and TRBJ1-2): DGGITQSPKYLFRKEGQNVTLSCEQNLNHDAMYWYRQDPGQGLRLIYYSQIVNDFQKGDIAEGYSVSREKKESFPLTVTSAQKNPTAFYLCASSILQGRSGYTFGSGTRLTVV.

This chain uses TRBV7-9 with TRBJ2-1; D ambiguous. The V and J ends lost 1 base and 8 bases respectively, with 27 bases between them. The CDR3 is 19 residues long. The V gene's germline CDR1 is SEHNR and CDR2 FQNEAQ (reference sequence). CDR3: CASSLVADEGRPGDDEQFF. CDR3 nucleotides: TGTGCCAGCAGCTTAGTAGCCGACGAAGGGCGTCCGGGTGATGATGAGCAGTTCTTC.